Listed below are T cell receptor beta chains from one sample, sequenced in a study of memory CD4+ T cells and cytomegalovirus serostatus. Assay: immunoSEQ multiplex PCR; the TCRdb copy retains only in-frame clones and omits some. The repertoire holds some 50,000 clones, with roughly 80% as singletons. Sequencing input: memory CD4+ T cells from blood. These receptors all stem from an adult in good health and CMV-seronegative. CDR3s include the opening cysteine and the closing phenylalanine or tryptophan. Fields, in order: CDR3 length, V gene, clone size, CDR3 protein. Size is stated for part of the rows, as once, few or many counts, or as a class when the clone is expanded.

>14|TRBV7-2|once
CASSPGLVLDTQYF
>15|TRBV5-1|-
CASSSVKKNTGELFF
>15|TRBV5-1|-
CASSFRDSANYGYTF
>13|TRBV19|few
CASSIKLDQPQHF
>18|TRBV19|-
CASSPIPGTGFAKNIQYF
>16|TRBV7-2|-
CASSLGIAGGQGEQFF
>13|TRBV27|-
CASRDNPNEKLFF
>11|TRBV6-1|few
CASSHTYEQYF
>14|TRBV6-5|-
CASSLVPQDYGYTF
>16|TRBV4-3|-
CASSQDRGTGFSPLHF
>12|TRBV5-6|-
CASSGTVYGYTF
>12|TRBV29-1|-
CSVALGQGKQYF
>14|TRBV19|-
CASSIAGFPETQYF
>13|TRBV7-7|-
CASSFQREDEQFF
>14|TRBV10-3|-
CAISPVTGDYGYTF
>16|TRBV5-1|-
CASSLEWGPGANVLTF
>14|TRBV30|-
CAWFRIREDQNAFF
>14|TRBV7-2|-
CASSVLQGVGGYTF
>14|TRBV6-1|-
CASSDGQGTDTQYF
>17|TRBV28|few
CASSPPGTGVLNYGYTF
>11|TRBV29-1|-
CSADSIYGYTF
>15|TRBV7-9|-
CASSLGLAITDTQYF
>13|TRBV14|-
CASSQTRREKLFF
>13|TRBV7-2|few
CASSSGGTDTQYF
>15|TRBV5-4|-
CASSPRGAEANVLTF
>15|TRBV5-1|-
CASSFGSGGEETQYF
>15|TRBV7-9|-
CASRNPLQGNNEQFF
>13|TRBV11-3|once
CASSMGQNNEQFF
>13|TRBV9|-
CASSERVSYGYTF
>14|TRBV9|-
CASSPQGVFTEAFF
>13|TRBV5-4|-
CASSLEERGTQYF
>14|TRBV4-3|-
CASSQVGGRQPQHF
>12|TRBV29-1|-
CSVEGGYNEQFF
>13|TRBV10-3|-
CAIGTGHSYEQYF
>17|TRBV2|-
CASSLDRVGTTNEKLFF
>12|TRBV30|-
CAWSVRGETQYF
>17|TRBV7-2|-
CASSLEADPVSTDTQYF
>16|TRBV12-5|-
CASGQPAGAMNTEAFF
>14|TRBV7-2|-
CASSSGTSPNIQYF
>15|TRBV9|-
CASSADIRNTGELFF
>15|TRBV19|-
CASTGTGRGFQPQHF
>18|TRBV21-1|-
CASSPQARQGTWDTEAFF
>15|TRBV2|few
CASSEVTGKKNIQYF
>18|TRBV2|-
CASARNSGGFSSYNEQFF